This T cell receptor (beta chain) was captured by sequencing in a study of shared clonotypes between healthy human individuals. Study outcomes and limitations: Since donors were few, the genetic and exposure-history diversity represented was limited.

Clones were read by immunoSEQ multiplex PCR, and TCRdb kept only the in-frame ones, dropping some. Seen here are over a million clones, roughly 74% observed once, and the top ten hold 0.55% to 0.7%. This clone was counted once. Its antigen is undetermined. The V gene's germline CDR1 is SGHNT and CDR2 YENEEA. V was clipped by 0 bases and J by 6 bases; unmatched bases: 5. The CDR3 is 15 residues long. Source material: memory CD4+ T cells from PBMCs. Indicated subset: CD45RA-negative fraction. The clonotype comes from a man between 18 and 35 years old in good health. Some clones in this sample may be carry-over from other donors' samples. The genes are TRBV11-3 and TRBJ2-1; 7 nucleotides line up with TRBD2. The CDR3 region is CASSLEGGMGNEQFF. CDR3 bases: TGTGCCAGCAGCTTAGAGGGGGGGATGGGCAATGAGCAGTTCTTC.